The source of this TCR beta chain is a study of blood T cells in healthy people across ages. Whole-study results and caveats: TCR beta diversity correlated strongly with naive T cell percentage.

The second PCR ran roughly 7 to 11 cycles with a sample-barcoded 5' primer and J-beta primers. Tags on each cDNA molecule came from a template-switch adaptor with 12 random nucleotides. TCRdb processed the 5' RACE reads anew with MiXCR; each CDR3 protein has one entry. This table has more than 1,400,000 distinct CDR3 sequences, 42% appearing once. This clonotype was seen a few times. Its antigen is undetermined. Germline V gene data show CDR1 as LNHNV and CDR2 as YYDKDF (reference sequence). There are 14 residues in the CDR3. V shed 0 bases and J shed 4 bases, with 10 bases lying between them. The specimen was blood. The TCR was taken from a woman younger than 35 in good health. The chain uses TRBV15 and TRBJ2-7; tentative D call: TRBD2 (5 bases). This CDR3 reads CATSRDGGPYEQYF. The DNA for the CDR3 is TGTGCCACCAGCAGAGATGGCGGGCCATACGAGCAGTACTTC. The full variable domain, with the rest looked up from reference TRBV15 and TRBJ2-7, is DAMVIQNPRYQVTQFGKPVTLSCSQTLNHNVMYWYQQKSSQAPKLLFHYYDKDFNNEADTPDNFQSRRPNTSFCFLDIRSPGLGDTAMYLCATSRDGGPYEQYFGPGTRLTVT.